This record covers a single T cell receptor (beta chain). The antigen remains undetermined. TCRdb re-called the RT-PCR reads with MiXCR, one entry per CDR3 protein. In the table there are some 35,000 distinct CDR3 sequences, roughly three fifths of which are singletons. CDR1 is MNHEY, CDR2 SMNVEV, per germline (reference sequence). The length of the CDR3 is 18 residues. V was cut by 3 bases and J by 4 bases, with 21 bases left in between. This sample was included in a study of yellow fever vaccine responses in identical twins. Findings and limits, study-wide: Reportedly, twins showed a vaccine T cell response that looked partly convergent and partly personalized.

The V gene is TRBV27, the J gene TRBJ2-2, with a tentative D call TRBD1 (5 bases). The sample consisted of T cells from blood (PBMCs), unsorted or a sorted subset (not recorded which), taken before or after yellow fever vaccination (not recorded which). This clonotype originated in a woman in her late teens or twenties who received the yellow fever vaccine. CDR3 in DNA: TGTGCCAGCAGTTTTTCGGAAGGGGCAGGTTTGGTCACCGGGGAGCTGTTTTTT. Encoded protein: CASSFSEGAGLVTGELFF.